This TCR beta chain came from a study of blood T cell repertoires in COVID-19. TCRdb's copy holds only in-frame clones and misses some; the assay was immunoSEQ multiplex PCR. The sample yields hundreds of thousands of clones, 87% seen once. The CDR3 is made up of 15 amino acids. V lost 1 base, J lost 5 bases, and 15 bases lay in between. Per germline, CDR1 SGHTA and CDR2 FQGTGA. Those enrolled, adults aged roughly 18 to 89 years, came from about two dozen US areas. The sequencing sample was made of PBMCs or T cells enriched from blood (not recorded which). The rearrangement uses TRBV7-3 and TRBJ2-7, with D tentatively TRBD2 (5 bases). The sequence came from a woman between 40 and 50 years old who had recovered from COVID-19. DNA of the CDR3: TGTGCCAGCAGCTTAAACAACGGGATGATCGACGAGCAGTACTTC. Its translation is CASSLNNGMIDEQYF.